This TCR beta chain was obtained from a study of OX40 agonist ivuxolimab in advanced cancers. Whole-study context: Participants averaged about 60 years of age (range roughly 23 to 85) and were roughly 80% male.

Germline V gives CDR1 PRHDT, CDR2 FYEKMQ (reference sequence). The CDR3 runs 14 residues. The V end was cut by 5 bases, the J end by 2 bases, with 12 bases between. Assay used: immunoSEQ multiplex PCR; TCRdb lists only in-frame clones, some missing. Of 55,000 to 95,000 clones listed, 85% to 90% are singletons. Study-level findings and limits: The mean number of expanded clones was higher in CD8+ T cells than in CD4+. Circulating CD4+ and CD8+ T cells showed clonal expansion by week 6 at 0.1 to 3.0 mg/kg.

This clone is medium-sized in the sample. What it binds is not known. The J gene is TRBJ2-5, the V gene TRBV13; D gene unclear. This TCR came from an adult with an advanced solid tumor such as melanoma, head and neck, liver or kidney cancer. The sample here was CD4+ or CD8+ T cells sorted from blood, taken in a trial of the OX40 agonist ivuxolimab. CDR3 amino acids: CASSPRSEQETQYF. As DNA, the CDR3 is TGTGCCAGCAGCCCCCGCAGCGAACAAGAGACCCAGTACTTC. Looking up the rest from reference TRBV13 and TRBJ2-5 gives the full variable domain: AAGVIQSPRHLIKEKRETATLKCYPIPRHDTVYWYQQGPGQDPQFLISFYEKMQSDKGSIPDRFSAQQFSDYHSELNMSSLELGDSALYFCASSPRSEQETQYFGPGTRLLVL.